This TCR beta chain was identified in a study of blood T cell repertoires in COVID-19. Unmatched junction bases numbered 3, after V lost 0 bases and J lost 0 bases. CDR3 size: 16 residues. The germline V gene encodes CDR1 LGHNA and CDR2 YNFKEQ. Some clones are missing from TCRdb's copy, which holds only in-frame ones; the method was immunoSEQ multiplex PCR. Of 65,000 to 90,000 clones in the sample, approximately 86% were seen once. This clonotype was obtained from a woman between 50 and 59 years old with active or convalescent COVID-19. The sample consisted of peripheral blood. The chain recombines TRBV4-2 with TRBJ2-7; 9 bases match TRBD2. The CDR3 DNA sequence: TGTGCCAGCAGCCAAGATATAGCGGGGGCCTCCTACGAGCAGTACTTC. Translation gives CASSQDIAGASYEQYF.